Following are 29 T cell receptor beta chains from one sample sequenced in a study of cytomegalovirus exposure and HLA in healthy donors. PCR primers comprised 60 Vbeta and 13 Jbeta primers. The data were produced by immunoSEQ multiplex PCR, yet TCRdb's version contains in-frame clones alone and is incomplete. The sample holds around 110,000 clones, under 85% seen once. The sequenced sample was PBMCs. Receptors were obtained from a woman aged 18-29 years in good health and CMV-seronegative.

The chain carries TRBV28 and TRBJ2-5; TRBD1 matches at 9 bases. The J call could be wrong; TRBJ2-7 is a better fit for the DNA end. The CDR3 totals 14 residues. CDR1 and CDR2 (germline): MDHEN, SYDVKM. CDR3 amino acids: CASSPGQGAYEQYF. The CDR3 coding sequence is TGTGCCAGCAGTCCGGGACAGGGAGCCTACGAGCAGTACTTC.

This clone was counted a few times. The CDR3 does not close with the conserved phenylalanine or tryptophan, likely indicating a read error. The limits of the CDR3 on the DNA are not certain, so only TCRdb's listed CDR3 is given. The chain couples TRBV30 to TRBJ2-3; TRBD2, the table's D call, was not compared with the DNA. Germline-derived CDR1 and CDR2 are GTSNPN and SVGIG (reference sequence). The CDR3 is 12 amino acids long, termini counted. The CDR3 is CAWGSSGGAGVV.

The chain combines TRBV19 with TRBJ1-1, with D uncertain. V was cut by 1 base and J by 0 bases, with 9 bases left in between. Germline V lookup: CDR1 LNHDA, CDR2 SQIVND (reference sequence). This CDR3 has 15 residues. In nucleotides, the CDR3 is TGTGCCAGTAGTATAGTACCGGGGATGAACACTGAAGCTTTCTTT. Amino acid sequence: CASSIVPGMNTEAFF.

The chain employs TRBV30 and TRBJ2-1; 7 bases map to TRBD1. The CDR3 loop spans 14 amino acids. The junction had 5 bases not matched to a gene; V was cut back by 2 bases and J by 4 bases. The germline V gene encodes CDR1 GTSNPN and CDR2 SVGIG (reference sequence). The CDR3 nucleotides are TGTGCCTGGAGTCCAAGGACAGGTTACAATGAGCAGTTCTTC. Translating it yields CAWSPRTGYNEQFF.

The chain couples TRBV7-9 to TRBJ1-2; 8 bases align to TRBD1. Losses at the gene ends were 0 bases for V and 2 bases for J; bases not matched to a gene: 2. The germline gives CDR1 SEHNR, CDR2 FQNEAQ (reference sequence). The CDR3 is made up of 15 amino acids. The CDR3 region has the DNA TGTGCCAGCAGCTTAGCGGGACAGGAGAACTATGGCTACACCTTC. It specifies CASSLAGQENYGYTF.

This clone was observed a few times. CDR3 sequence reads: CASRLDNSPVTPLHF. As DNA, the CDR3 is TGTGCCAGCAGGCTGGACAATTCACCCGTAACACCCCTCCACTTT. This chain uses TRBV5-4 with TRBJ1-6; D may be TRBD1 (5 bases). Between the trimmed V and J ends, which lost 5 bases and 11 bases, there was a span of 20 bases. Germline assignment: CDR1 SGHNT and CDR2 YYREEE (reference sequence). CDR3 length: 15 amino acids. Filled out from reference TRBV5-4 and TRBJ1-6, the complete variable domain reads ETGVTQSPTHLIKTRGQQVTLRCSSQSGHNTVSWYQQALGQGPQFIFQYYREEENGRGNFPPRFSGLQFPNYSSELNVNALELDDSALYLCASRLDNSPVTPLHFGNGTRLTVT.

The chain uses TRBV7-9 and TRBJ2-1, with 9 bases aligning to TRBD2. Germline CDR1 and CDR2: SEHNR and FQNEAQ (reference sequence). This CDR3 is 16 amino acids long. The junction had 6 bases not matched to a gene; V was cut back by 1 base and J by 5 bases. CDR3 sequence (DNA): TGTGCCAGCAGCTTAGGCTGGGCGGGGGGGAACAATGAGCAGTTCTTC. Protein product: CASSLGWAGGNNEQFF.

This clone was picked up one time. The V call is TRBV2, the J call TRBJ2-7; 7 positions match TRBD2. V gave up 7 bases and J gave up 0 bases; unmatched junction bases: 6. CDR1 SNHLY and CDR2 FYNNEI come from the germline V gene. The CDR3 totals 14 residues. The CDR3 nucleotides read TGTGCCAGCACCAGCGGGGTGACCTCCTACGAGCAGTACTTC. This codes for CASTSGVTSYEQYF.

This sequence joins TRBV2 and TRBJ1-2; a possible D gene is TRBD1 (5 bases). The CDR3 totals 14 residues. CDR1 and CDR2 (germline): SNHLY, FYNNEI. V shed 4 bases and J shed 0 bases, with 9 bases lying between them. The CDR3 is CASSGGGANYGYTF. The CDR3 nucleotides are TGTGCCAGCAGTGGGGGCGGAGCTAACTATGGCTACACCTTC.

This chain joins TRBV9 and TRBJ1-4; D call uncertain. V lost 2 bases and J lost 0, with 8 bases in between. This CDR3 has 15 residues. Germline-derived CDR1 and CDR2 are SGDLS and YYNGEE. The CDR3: CASSVTGATNEKLFF. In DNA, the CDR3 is TGTGCCAGCAGCGTCACCGGGGCAACTAATGAAAAACTGTTTTTT.

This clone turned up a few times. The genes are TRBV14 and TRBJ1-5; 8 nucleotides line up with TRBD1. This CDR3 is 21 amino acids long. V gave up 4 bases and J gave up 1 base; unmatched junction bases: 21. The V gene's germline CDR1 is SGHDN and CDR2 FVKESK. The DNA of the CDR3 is TGTGCCAGCAGCCCGAAGGGGGACAGGTCCCCTTTTGCGTGGAGCAATCAGCCCCAGCATTTT. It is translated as CASSPKGDRSPFAWSNQPQHF.

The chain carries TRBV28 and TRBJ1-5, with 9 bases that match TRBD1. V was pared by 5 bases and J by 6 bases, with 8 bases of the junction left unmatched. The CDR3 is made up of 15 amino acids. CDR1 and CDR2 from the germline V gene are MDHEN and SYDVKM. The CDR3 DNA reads TGTGCCAGCAGTGACCGGACAGGGGAAAGTCAGCCCCAGCATTTT. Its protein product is CASSDRTGESQPQHF.

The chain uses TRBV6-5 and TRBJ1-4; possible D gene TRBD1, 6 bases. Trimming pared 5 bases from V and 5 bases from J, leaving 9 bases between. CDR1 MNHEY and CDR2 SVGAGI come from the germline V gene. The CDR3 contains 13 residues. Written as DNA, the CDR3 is TGTGCCAGCAGTAGGACAGTGAATGAAAAACTGTTTTTT. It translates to CASSRTVNEKLFF.

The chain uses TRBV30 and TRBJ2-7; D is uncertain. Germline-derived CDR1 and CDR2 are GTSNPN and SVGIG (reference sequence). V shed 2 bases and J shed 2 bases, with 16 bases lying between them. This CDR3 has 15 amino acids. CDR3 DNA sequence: TGTGCCTGGAGTACTACTCCGGGTCTAACCTACGAGCAGTACTTC. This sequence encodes CAWSTTPGLTYEQYF.

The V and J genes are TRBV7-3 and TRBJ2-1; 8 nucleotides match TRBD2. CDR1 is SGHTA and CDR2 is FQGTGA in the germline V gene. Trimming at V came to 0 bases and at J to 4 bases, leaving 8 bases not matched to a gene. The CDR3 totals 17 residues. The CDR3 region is CASSLTGRLAGYNEQFF. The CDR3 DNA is TGTGCCAGCAGCTTAACGGGGAGGCTAGCGGGTTACAATGAGCAGTTCTTC.

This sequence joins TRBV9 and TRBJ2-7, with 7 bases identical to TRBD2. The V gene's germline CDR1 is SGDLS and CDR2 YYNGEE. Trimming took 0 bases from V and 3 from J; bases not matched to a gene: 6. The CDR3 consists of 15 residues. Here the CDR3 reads CASSVDRAGFYEQYF. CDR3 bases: TGTGCCAGCAGCGTAGATCGAGCGGGGTTCTACGAGCAGTACTTC.

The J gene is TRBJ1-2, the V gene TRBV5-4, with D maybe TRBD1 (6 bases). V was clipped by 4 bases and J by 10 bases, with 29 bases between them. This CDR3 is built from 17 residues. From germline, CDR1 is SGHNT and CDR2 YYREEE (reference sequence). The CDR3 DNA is TGTGCCAGCAGCCGCGGTCACCTCGAGGGGGGGAACGGTCACTACACCTTC. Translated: CASSRGHLEGGNGHYTF.

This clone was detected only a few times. CDR3 protein: CSATRLAGIDTQYF. CDR3 DNA: TGCAGCGCTACCCGACTAGCGGGGATTGATACGCAGTATTTT. The genes are TRBV29-1 and TRBJ2-3; 11 nucleotides match TRBD2. CDR3 length: 14 amino acids. J gave up 6 bases and V 7 bases, and 9 bases lay outside the gene matches. Per the germline V gene, CDR1 is SQVTM and CDR2 is ANQGSEA.

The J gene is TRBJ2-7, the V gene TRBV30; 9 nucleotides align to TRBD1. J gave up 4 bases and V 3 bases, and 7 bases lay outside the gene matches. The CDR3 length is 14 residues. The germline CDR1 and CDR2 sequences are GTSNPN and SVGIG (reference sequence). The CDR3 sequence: CAWRQQGAGYEQYF. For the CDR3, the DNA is TGTGCCTGGAGACAACAGGGGGCTGGTTACGAGCAGTACTTC.

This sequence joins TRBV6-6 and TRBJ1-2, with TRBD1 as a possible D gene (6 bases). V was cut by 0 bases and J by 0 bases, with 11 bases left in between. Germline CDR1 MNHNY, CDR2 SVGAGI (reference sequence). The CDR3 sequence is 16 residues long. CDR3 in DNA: TGTGCCAGCAGTTACTCGGTGGACAGCGCTAACTATGGCTACACCTTC. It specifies CASSYSVDSANYGYTF.

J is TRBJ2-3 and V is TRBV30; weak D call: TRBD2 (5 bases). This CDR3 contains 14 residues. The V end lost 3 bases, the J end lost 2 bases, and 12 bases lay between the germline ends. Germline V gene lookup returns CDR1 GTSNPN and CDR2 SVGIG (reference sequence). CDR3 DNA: TGTGCCTGGAGGGACGGAGGCCCCACAGATACGCAGTATTTT. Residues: CAWRDGGPTDTQYF.

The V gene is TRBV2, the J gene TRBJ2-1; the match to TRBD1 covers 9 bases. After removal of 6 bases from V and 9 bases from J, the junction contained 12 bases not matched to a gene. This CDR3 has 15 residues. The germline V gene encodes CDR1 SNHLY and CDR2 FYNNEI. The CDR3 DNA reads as TGTGCCAGCAGGACGGGACAGGGCCTCACGCCTGAGCAGTTCTTC. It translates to CASRTGQGLTPEQFF.

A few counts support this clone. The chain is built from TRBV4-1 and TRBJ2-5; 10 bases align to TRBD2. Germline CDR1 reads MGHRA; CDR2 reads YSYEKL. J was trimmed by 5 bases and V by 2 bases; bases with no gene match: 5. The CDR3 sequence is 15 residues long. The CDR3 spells CASSQPLAGMETQYF. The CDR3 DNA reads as TGCGCCAGCAGCCAACCACTAGCGGGGATGGAGACCCAGTACTTC.

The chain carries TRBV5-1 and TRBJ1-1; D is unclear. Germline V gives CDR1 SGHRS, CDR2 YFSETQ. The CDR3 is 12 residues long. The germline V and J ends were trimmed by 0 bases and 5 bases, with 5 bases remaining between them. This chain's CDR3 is CASSLVGTEAFF. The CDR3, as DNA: TGCGCCAGCAGCTTGGTCGGGACTGAAGCTTTCTTT.

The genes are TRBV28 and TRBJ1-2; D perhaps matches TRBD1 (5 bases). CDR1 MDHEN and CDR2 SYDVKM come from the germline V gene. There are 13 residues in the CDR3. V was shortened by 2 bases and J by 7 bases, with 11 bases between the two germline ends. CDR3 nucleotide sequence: TGTGCCAGCAGTTTAAATAGGGGATCTGGCTACACCTTC. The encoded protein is CASSLNRGSGYTF.

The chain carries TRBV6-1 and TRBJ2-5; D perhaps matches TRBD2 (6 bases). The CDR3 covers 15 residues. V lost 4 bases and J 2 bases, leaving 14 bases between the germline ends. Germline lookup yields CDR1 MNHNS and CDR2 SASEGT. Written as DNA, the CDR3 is TGTGCCAGCAGTGGTGGGTTGGGGAGGCAAGAGACCCAGTACTTC. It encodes CASSGGLGRQETQYF.

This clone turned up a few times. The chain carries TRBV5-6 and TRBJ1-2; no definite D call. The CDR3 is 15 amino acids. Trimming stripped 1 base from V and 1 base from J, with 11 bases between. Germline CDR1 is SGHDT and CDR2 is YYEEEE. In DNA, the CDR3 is TGTGCCAGCAGCTTGATCGAAGAGAATAACTATGGCTACACCTTC. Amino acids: CASSLIEENNYGYTF.

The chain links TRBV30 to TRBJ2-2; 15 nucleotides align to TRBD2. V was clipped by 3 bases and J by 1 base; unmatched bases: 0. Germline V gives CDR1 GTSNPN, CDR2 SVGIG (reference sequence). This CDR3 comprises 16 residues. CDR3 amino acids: CAWRGLAGGNTGELFF. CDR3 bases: TGTGCCTGGAGGGGACTAGCGGGGGGGAACACCGGGGAGCTGTTTTTT.

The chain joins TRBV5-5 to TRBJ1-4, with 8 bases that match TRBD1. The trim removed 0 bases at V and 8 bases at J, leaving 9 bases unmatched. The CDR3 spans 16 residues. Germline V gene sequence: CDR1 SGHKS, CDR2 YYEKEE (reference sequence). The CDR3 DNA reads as TGTGCCAGCAGCTTGGCCGCAGGCAGGGGGCTCGAAAAACTGTTTTTT. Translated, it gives CASSLAAGRGLEKLFF.